The present entry profiles one T cell receptor (beta chain) with its context. Its matching antigen is unknown. These data come from a study of cytomegalovirus exposure and HLA in healthy donors. Points from the study as a whole: Later analysis demonstrated an association between a missense DCLRE1C variant and TCR beta V- and J-gene trimming. Immune exposure information comprised only CMV serostatus. Cytomegalovirus association was assigned to around 150 TCR beta chains.

Both 60 Vbeta primers and 13 Jbeta primers went into the PCR. TCRdb's copy holds only in-frame clones and misses some; the assay was immunoSEQ multiplex PCR. The data show around 250,000 clones, around 90% seen once. Germline values: CDR1 MNHNY, CDR2 SVGAGI (reference sequence). The CDR3 runs 13 residues. The germline V and J ends were trimmed by 6 bases and 7 bases, with 12 bases remaining between them. V is TRBV6-6 and J is TRBJ1-4; D unresolved. Input material: PBMCs. The sequence was obtained from a girl aged 2 to 9 in good health and CMV-seronegative. CDR3 coding DNA: TGTGCCAGCAGCCTCAGATTAAGTGAAAAACTGTTTTTT. Encoded protein: CASSLRLSEKLFF.